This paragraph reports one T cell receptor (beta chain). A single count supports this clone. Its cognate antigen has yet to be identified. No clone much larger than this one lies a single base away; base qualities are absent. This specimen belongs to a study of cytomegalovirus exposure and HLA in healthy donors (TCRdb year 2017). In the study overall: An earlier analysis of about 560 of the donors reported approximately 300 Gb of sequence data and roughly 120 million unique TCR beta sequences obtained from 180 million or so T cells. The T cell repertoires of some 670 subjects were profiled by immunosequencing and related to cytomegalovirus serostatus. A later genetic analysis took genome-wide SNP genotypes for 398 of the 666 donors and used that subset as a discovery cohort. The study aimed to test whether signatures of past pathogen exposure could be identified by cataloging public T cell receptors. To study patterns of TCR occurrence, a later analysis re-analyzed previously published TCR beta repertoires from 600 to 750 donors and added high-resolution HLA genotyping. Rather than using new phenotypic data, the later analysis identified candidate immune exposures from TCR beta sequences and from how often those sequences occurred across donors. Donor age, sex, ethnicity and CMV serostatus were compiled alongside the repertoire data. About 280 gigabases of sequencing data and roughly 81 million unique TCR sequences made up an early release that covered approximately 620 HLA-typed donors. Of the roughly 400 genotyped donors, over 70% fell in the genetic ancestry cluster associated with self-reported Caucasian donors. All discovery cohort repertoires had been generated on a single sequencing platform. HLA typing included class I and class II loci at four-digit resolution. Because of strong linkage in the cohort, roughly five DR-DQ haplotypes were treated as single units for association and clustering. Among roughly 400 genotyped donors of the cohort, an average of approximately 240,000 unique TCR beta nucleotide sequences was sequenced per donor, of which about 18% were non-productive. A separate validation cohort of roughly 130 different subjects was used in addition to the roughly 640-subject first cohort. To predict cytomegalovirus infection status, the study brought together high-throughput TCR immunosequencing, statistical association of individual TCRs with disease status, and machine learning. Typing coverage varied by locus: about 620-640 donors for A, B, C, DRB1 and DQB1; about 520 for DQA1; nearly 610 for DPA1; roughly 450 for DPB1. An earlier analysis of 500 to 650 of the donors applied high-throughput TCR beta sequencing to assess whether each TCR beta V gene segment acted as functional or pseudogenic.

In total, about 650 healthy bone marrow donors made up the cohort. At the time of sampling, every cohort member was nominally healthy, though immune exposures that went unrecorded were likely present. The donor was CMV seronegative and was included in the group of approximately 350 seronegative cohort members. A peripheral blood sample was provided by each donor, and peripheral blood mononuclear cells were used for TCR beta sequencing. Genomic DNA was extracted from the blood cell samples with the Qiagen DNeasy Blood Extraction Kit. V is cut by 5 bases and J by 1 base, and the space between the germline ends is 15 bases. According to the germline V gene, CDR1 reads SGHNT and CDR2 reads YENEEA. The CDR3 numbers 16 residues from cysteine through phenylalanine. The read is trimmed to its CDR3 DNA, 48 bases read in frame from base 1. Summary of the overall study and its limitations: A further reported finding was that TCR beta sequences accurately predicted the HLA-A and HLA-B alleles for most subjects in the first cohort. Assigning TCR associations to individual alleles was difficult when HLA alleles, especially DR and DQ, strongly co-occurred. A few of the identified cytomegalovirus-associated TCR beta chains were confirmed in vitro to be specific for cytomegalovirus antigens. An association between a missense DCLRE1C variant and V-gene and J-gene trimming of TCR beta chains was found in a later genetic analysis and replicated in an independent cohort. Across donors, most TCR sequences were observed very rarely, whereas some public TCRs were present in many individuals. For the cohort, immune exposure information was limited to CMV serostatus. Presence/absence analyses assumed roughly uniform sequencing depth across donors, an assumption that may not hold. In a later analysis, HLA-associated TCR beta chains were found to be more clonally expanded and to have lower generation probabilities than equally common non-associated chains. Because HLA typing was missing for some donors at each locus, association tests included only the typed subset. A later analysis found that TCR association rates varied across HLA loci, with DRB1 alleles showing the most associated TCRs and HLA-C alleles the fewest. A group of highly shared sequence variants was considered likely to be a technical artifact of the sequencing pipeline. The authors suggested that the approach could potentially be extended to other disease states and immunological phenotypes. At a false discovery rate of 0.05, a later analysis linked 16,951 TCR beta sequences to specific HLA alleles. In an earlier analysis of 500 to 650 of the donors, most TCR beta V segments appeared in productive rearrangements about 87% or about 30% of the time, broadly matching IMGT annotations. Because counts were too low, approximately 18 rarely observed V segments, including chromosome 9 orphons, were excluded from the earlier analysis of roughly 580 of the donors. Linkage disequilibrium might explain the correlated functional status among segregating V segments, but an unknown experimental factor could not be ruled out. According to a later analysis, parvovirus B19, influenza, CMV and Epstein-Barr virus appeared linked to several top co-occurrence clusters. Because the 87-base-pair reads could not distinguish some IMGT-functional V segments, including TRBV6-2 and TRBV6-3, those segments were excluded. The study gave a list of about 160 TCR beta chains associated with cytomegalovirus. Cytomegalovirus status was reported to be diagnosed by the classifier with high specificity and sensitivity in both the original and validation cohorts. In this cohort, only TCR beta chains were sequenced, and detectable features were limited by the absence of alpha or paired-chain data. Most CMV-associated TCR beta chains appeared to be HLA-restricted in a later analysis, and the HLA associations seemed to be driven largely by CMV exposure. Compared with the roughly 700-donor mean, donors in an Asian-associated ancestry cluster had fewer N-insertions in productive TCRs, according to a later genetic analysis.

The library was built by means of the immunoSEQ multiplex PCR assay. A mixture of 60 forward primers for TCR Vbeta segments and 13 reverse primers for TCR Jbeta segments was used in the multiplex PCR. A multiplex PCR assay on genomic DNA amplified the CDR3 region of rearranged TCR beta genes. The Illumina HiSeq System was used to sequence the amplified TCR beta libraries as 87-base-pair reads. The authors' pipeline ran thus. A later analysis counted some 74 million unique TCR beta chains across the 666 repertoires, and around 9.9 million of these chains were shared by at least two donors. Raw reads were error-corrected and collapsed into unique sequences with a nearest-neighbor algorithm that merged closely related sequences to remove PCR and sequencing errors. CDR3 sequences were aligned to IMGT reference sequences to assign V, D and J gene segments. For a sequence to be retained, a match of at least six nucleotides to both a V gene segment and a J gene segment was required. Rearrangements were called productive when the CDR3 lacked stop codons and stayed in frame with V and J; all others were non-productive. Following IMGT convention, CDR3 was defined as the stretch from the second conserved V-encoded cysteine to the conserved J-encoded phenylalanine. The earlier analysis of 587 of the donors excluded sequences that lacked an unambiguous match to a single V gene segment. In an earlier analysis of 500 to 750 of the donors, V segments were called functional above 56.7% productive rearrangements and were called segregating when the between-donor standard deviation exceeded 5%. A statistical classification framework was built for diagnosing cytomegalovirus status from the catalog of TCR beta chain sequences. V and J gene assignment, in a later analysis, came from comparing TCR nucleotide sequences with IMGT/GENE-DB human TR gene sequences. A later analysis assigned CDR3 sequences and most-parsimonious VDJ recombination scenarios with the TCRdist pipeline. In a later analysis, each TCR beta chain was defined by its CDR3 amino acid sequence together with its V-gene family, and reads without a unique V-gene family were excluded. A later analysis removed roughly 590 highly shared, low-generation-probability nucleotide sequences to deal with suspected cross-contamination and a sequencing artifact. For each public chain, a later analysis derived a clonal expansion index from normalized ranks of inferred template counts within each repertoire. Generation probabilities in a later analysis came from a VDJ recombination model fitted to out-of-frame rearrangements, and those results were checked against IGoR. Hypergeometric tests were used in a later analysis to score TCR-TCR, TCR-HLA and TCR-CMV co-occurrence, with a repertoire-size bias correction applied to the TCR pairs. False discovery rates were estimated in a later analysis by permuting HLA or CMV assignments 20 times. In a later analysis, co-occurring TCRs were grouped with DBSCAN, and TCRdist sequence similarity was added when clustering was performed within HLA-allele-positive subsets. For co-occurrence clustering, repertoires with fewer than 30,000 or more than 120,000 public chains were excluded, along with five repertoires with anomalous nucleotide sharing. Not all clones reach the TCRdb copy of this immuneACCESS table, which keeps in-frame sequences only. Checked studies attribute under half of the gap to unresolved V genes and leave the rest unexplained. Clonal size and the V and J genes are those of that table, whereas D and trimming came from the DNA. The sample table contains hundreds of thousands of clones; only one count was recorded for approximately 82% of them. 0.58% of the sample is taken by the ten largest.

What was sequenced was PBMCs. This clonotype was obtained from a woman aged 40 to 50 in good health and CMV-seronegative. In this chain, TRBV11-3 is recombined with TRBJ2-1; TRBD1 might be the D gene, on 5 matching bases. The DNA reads TGTGCCAGCAGCAACGGACACATAATATCCTACAATGAGCAGTTCTTC. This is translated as CASSNGHIISYNEQFF. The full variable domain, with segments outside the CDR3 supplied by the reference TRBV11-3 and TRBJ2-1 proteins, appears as EAGVVQSPRYKIIEKKQPVAFWCNPISGHNTLYWYLQNLGQGPELLIRYENEEAVDDSQLPKDRFSAERLKGVDSTLKIQPAELGDSAVYLCASSNGHIISYNEQFFGPGTRLTVL.